A selection of T cell receptor beta chains follows, all from one sample in a study of PD-1 blockade in mismatch repair-deficient tumors. TCRdb keeps only in-frame clones here, not all; method: immunoSEQ multiplex PCR. The sample carries around 50,000 clones, more than 75% recorded once. Sequences were derived from peripheral blood, sampled 4 weeks after starting pembrolizumab. Receptors originate from an adult with mismatch repair-deficient cancer. Each CDR3 is given without its conserved first and last residue. The order of the fields is CDR3 protein, V gene, J gene.

CDR3: ASARRPTYEQY; V: TRBV27; J: TRBJ2-7
CDR3: ASSEKTIDYGYT; V: TRBV10-2; J: TRBJ1-2
CDR3: ASSVGRYNEQF; V: TRBV9; J: TRBJ2-1
CDR3: ASSIQGSYNEQF; V: TRBV19; J: TRBJ2-1
CDR3: ASSASGLSTDTQY; V: TRBV5-6; J: TRBJ2-3
CDR3: ASSWADSYEQY; V: TRBV7-6; J: TRBJ2-7
CDR3: ASSFNPTYFAGELF; V: TRBV7-2; J: TRBJ2-2
CDR3: ASSLNRGSTDTQY; V: TRBV7-9; J: TRBJ2-3
CDR3: ASSLPTGQGQETQY; V: TRBV5-1; J: TRBJ2-5
CDR3: ASSAGHGTETQY; V: TRBV6-4; J: TRBJ2-5
CDR3: ASPASDRGLTEAF; V: TRBV28; J: TRBJ1-1
CDR3: ASSTGLAIETQY; V: TRBV5-1; J: TRBJ2-5
CDR3: ASSLVVGLAGAKNIQY; V: TRBV7-2; J: TRBJ2-4
CDR3: ASSFTFDTEAF; V: TRBV7-3; J: TRBJ1-1
CDR3: ASSFGQSQETQY; V: TRBV7-9; J: TRBJ2-5
CDR3: ASSFTSGNYNEQF; V: TRBV7-2; J: TRBJ2-1
CDR3: ASSLRTSGRGNEQF; V: TRBV27; J: TRBJ2-1
CDR3: SVVGRSTDTQY; V: TRBV29-1; J: TRBJ2-3
CDR3: ASSTGTGAGGRDEQF; V: TRBV5-1; J: TRBJ2-1
CDR3: ASSLDSSEQF; V: TRBV11-3; J: TRBJ2-1
CDR3: ASSFQGGDFGQISNQPQH; V: TRBV19; J: TRBJ1-5
CDR3: ASSYQASGTPFEQY; V: TRBV6-5; J: TRBJ2-7
CDR3: ASSLLVSSGRSTDTQY; V: TRBV7-6; J: TRBJ2-3
CDR3: ASSQCPDRGVYEQY; V: TRBV23-1; J: TRBJ2-7
CDR3: ASSLRQGETQY; V: TRBV7-9; J: TRBJ2-5
CDR3: ASSPDIYYGYT; V: TRBV5-6; J: TRBJ1-2